These T cell receptor beta chains were read from a single sample in a study of T cell responses to AZD1222 COVID-19 vaccine. The table came from immunoSEQ multiplex PCR; TCRdb's copy has only in-frame clones and leaves some out. This table has 100,000 to 150,000 clones, approximately 91% appearing once. The starting material was peripheral blood, obtained 28 days after the second AZD1222 dose. The receptors come from an adult who received the AZD1222 COVID-19 vaccine. The CDR3 runs from the conserved cysteine through the conserved F or W. Each record gives: V gene, J gene, D gene, clone size, CDR3 protein, CDR3 DNA. D genes are given only for firm matches. Rows give clone size only sometimes, using once, few, many, or a class for an expanded clone.

>TRBV7-2|TRBJ2-7|NA|NA
CASSLGVGTGYEQYF
TGTGCCAGCAGCTTAGGGGTCGGGACGGGCTACGAGCAGTACTTC
>TRBV27|TRBJ1-1|TRBD1|NA
CASSYQDRGRAFF
TGTGCCAGCAGTTACCAGGACAGGGGGCGAGCTTTCTTT
>TRBV27|TRBJ2-5|NA|NA
CASSSNPSGTQYF
TGTGCCAGCAGTTCGAACCCCTCGGGGACCCAGTACTTC
>TRBV14|TRBJ2-7|TRBD2|once
CASSQLTSGSYEQYF
TGTGCCAGCAGCCAACTAACTAGCGGGAGCTACGAGCAGTACTTC
>TRBV7-9|TRBJ1-1|NA|NA
CASSDRDKLLNTEAFF
TGTGCCAGCAGCGACCGGGACAAACTCTTGAACACTGAAGCTTTCTTT
>TRBV5-1|TRBJ1-1|TRBD1|NA
CASSWTGLPSRNTEAFF
TGCGCCAGCAGCTGGACAGGTTTGCCTTCGAGGAACACTGAAGCTTTCTTT
>TRBV28|TRBJ1-2|NA|NA
CASSSGMSNYGYTF
TGTGCCAGCAGTTCGGGTATGAGTAACTATGGCTACACCTTC
>TRBV5-1|TRBJ2-5|NA|NA
CASYGAGLQETQYF
TGCGCCAGCTACGGTGCGGGGCTCCAAGAGACCCAGTACTTC
>TRBV6-1|TRBJ2-6|TRBD2|NA
CASSELAGGPSGANVLTF
TGTGCCAGCAGTGAACTAGCGGGAGGGCCCTCTGGGGCCAACGTCCTGACTTTC
>TRBV2|TRBJ1-6|NA|NA
CASSGSSGESPLHF
TGTGCCAGCAGTGGATCCTCGGGAGAGTCACCCCTCCACTTT
>TRBV27|TRBJ1-1|TRBD1|NA
CASSLSRQGAEAFF
TGTGCCAGCAGTTTATCGAGACAGGGGGCTGAAGCTTTCTTT
>TRBV4-1|TRBJ2-2|NA|once
CASSLTGFQYTGELFF
TGCGCCAGCAGCCTTACAGGGTTCCAATACACCGGGGAGCTGTTTTTT
>TRBV3-1/TRBV3-2|TRBJ2-7|NA|NA
CASSRAAPSYEQYF
TGTGCCAGCAGCCGGGCTGCACCCTCCTACGAGCAGTACTTC
>TRBV6-1|TRBJ1-6|NA|NA
CASSEAFQVPNSPLHF
TGTGCCAGCAGTGAAGCGTTCCAGGTACCTAATTCACCCCTCCACTTT
>TRBV5-1|TRBJ2-7|TRBD2|NA
CASSLEGLAHYEQYF
TGCGCCAGCAGCTTGGAGGGACTAGCCCACTACGAGCAGTACTTC
>TRBV7-9|TRBJ1-2|NA|once
CASRSRVSSWDGYTF
TGTGCCAGCAGAAGCAGGGTTTCTTCATGGGATGGCTACACCTTC
>TRBV10-2|TRBJ1-3|TRBD1|NA
CASRNRGGGNTIYF
TGCGCCAGCAGGAACAGGGGTGGTGGAAACACCATATATTTT
>TRBV18|TRBJ1-5|NA|NA
CASSLSGGNQPQHF
TGTGCCAGCTCACTTTCAGGGGGCAATCAGCCCCAGCATTTT
>TRBV3-1/TRBV3-2|TRBJ2-7|NA|NA
CASSQDHTREQYF
TGTGCCAGCAGCCAAGATCATACACGGGAGCAGTACTTC
>TRBV20-1|TRBJ1-2|TRBD1|NA
CSASAGTGANYGYTF
TGCAGTGCTAGTGCCGGGACAGGGGCTAACTATGGCTACACCTTC
>TRBV18|TRBJ1-3|TRBD1|NA
CASSRRGQPSGNTIYF
TGTGCCAGCTCACGGAGGGGACAGCCCTCTGGAAACACCATATATTTT
>TRBV2|TRBJ2-7|TRBD1|NA
CASSEGTGDSYEQYF
TGTGCCAGCAGTGAGGGGACAGGGGACTCCTACGAGCAGTACTTC
>TRBV7-3|TRBJ1-2|TRBD1|NA
CASSPTGANYGYTF
TGTGCCAGCAGCCCTACAGGGGCGAACTATGGCTACACCTTC